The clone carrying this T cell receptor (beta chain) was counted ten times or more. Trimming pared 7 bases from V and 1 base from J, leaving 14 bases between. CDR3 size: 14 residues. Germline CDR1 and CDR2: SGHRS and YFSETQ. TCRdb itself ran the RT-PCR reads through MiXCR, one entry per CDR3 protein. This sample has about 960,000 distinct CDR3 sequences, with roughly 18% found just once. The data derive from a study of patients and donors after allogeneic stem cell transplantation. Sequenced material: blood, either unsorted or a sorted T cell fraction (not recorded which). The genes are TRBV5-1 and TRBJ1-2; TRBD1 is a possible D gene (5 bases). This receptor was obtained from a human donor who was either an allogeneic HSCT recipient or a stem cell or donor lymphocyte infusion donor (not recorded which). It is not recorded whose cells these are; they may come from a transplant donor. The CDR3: CASGPDGGNYGYTF. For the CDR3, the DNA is TGCGCCAGCGGCCCGGACGGGGGTAACTATGGCTACACCTTC.